The 27 T cell receptor beta chains given below trace back to one sample, sequenced in a study of beta chain features in type 1 diabetes. Expressed TCRB transcripts were sequenced because the isolated RNA had all been reverse transcribed beforehand. Assay: immunoSEQ multiplex PCR; the TCRdb copy retains only in-frame clones and omits some. Among about 320,000 clones listed, around 15% were seen once. The sequenced material came from central memory CD4+ T cells from blood. The origin of the receptors is a man aged 30 to 45 in good health.

J is TRBJ1-4 and V is TRBV7-3; no clear D. Trimming left V 5 bases short and J 6 bases short, with 16 bases between. The germline V gene has CDR1 SGHTA and CDR2 FQGTGA. This CDR3 is built from 15 residues. CDR3 sequence reads: CASSTQHYSDEKLFF. CDR3 DNA: TGTGCCAGCAGCACCCAACACTATTCGGATGAAAAACTGTTTTTT.

This clone has a handful of counts. The chain has TRBV7-2 and TRBJ2-1, with 7 bases identical to TRBD2. This CDR3 is 15 amino acids long. V gave up 6 bases and J gave up 3 bases; unmatched junction bases: 8. Germline V lookup: CDR1 SGHTA, CDR2 FQGNSA. In DNA, the CDR3 is TGTGCCAGCAGGTACAGCGGGACCATCTACAATGAGCAGTTCTTC. Its protein product is CASRYSGTIYNEQFF.

The chain couples TRBV30 to TRBJ1-5, with D unclear. Between the trimmed V and J ends, which lost 3 bases and 3 bases, there was a span of 6 bases. This CDR3 has 12 residues. Germline V lookup: CDR1 GTSNPN, CDR2 SVGIG (reference sequence). This CDR3 is CAWRYPNQPQHF. The CDR3 DNA is TGTGCCTGGAGGTATCCCAATCAGCCCCAGCATTTT.

This clone was seen more than once but under ten times. The rearrangement joins TRBV19 to TRBJ1-1, with 8 bases identical to TRBD1. This CDR3 has 13 residues. Germline CDR1 is LNHDA and CDR2 is SQIVND (reference sequence). Germline trimming cut 6 bases from V and 3 bases from J; bases unmatched to any gene: 3. CDR3 nucleotide sequence: TGTGCCAGTAGCCCGGACAGGGACACTGAAGCTTTCTTT. This sequence encodes CASSPDRDTEAFF.

This chain uses TRBV19 with TRBJ1-1; D remains ambiguous. The germline V gene has CDR1 LNHDA and CDR2 SQIVND (reference sequence). V dropped 6 bases and J dropped 0 bases, with 14 bases sitting between them. The CDR3 is 15 amino acids. Here the CDR3 reads CASRPVLGMNTEAFF. For the CDR3, the DNA is TGTGCCAGTAGGCCAGTGCTGGGGATGAACACTGAAGCTTTCTTT.

This clone was counted only a few times. V usage is TRBV5-1 and J usage is TRBJ1-3, with D unresolved. This CDR3 has 15 amino acids. Germline V gene sequence: CDR1 SGHRS, CDR2 YFSETQ. The V end lost 1 base, the J end lost 0 bases, and 8 bases lay between the germline ends. The CDR3 DNA is TGCGCCAGCAGCTTGTCGAGCAGCTCTGGAAACACCATATATTTT. It encodes CASSLSSSSGNTIYF.

This clone has a handful of counts. V is TRBV6-5 and J is TRBJ2-5; unclear D gene. The J call may be mistaken, given a closer DNA end match to TRBJ2-7. CDR3 size: 13 residues. Germline lookup yields CDR1 MNHEY and CDR2 SVGAGI. The CDR3 DNA reads TGTGCCAGCGGTAAAGGGTCAACCTACGAGCAGTACTTC. Protein product: CASGKGSTYEQYF.

This clone was observed a few times. The V gene is TRBV19, the J gene TRBJ2-2; no definite D call. There are 14 residues in the CDR3. Germline loops: CDR1 LNHDA, CDR2 SQIVND (reference sequence). V was cut by 3 bases and J by 4 bases, with 9 bases left in between. The CDR3 sequence is CASSIGHSTGELFF. CDR3 DNA: TGTGCCAGTAGTATCGGTCATTCCACCGGGGAGCTGTTTTTT.

The V gene is TRBV30, the J gene TRBJ1-2, with 8 bases that match TRBD1. Trimming took 0 bases from V and 5 from J; bases not matched to a gene: 5. The CDR3 sequence is 14 residues long. CDR1 is GTSNPN, CDR2 SVGIG, per germline (reference sequence). DNA for the CDR3: TGTGCCTGGAGTGTATTAACAGGGGGGTATGGCTACACCTTC. It codes for CAWSVLTGGYGYTF.

This clone appeared many times. The CDR3, as DNA: TGTGCCAGCAGCTTATACGGGATTGGAGATACGCAGTATTTT. Translation: CASSLYGIGDTQYF. V is TRBV7-2 and J is TRBJ2-3, with D maybe TRBD2 (5 bases). The germline CDR1 and CDR2 sequences are SGHTA and FQGNSA. Trimming left V 2 bases short and J 5 bases short, with 11 bases between. This CDR3 region has 14 residues.

This clone turned up a few times. The chain recombines TRBV30 with TRBJ2-3; no firm D call. Germline V gene sequence: CDR1 GTSNPN, CDR2 SVGIG (reference sequence). This CDR3 region has 13 residues. Trimming took off 4 bases at V and 0 bases at J, with 8 bases between the two ends. The CDR3 bases are TGTGCCTGGACAAAGCATAGCACAGATACGCAGTATTTT. It encodes CAWTKHSTDTQYF.

In this sample, this clone turned up a few times. The chain has TRBV18 and TRBJ1-1, with D possibly matching TRBD1 (5 bases). The ends were cut back, 3 bases at V and 0 bases at J, with 11 bases in the middle. The CDR3 length is 15 residues. The germline CDR1 and CDR2 sequences are KGHSH and LQKENI. CDR3: CASSPWGLMNTEAFF. The CDR3 coding sequence is TGTGCCAGCTCACCCTGGGGGTTAATGAACACTGAAGCTTTCTTT. Full variable domain (missing parts from reference TRBV18 and TRBJ1-1): NAGVMQNPRHLVRRRGQEARLRCSPMKGHSHVYWYRQLPEEGLKFMVYLQKENIIDESGMPKERFSAEFPKEGPSILRIQQVVRGDSAAYFCASSPWGLMNTEAFFGQGTRLTVV.

The CDR3 DNA follows: TGCGCCAGCAAACTAGCGGGGGACTCCACCGGGGAGCTGTTTTTT. Its translation is CASKLAGDSTGELFF. The V call is TRBV10-2, the J call TRBJ2-2; 11 bases match TRBD2. The germline gives CDR1 WSHSY, CDR2 SAAADI. The junction had 5 bases not matched to a gene; V was cut back by 7 bases and J by 4 bases. The CDR3 sequence is 15 residues long.

This clone occurred a few times. Other DNA sequences in this sample translate to the same CDR3. This chain joins TRBV6-1 and TRBJ2-7, with D uncertain. Germline loops: CDR1 MNHNS, CDR2 SASEGT. Trimming removed 0 bases from V and 3 bases from J, with 3 bases in between. This CDR3 is built from 12 residues. Here the CDR3 reads CASSEARYEQYV. In nucleotides, the CDR3 is TGTGCCAGCAGTGAAGCCCGCTACGAGCAGTACGTC.

The V call is TRBV28, the J call TRBJ1-1; D uncertain. The V and J ends lost 6 bases and 6 bases respectively, with 11 bases between them. CDR1 MDHEN and CDR2 SYDVKM come from the germline V gene. This CDR3 has 12 amino acids. CDR3 bases: TGTGCCAGCAGCCCTCGGTTATCTGAAGCTTTCTTT. It specifies CASSPRLSEAFF.

This clone was observed a few times. The gene calls are TRBV7-9 and TRBJ1-1; weak D call: TRBD1 (6 bases). The germline V gene has CDR1 SEHNR and CDR2 FQNEAQ (reference sequence). The CDR3 totals 11 residues. Trimming cost V 4 bases and J 6 bases, with 6 bases left between them. For the CDR3, the DNA is TGTGCCAGCAGCTGGACAGCTGAAGCTTTCTTT. Residues: CASSWTAEAFF.

This clone was seen a few times. This chain links TRBV7-9 with TRBJ1-1; D is undetermined. Trimming cost V 2 bases and J 1 base, with 8 bases left between them. CDR1 and CDR2 from the germline V gene are SEHNR and FQNEAQ (reference sequence). The CDR3 is 14 amino acids. CDR3 bases: TGTGCCAGCAGCTTATCCCTGACGAACACTGAAGCTTTCTTT. It is translated as CASSLSLTNTEAFF.

This clone was observed a handful of times. Here the CDR3 DNA reads TGTGCCAGCGACCGGGACGGGCCCTACAATGAGCAGTTCTTC. Amino acid sequence: CASDRDGPYNEQFF. The chain recombines TRBV2 with TRBJ2-1, with D perhaps matching TRBD1 or TRBD2 (5 bases each). The germline V and J ends were trimmed by 8 bases and 2 bases, with 13 bases remaining between them. In germline, CDR1 is SNHLY, CDR2 FYNNEI. The CDR3 extends over 14 amino acids. Full variable domain (rest looked up from reference TRBV2 and TRBJ2-1): EPEVTQTPSHQVTQMGQEVILRCVPISNHLYFYWYRQILGQKVEFLVSFYNNEISEKSEIFDDQFSVERPDGSNFTLKIRSTKLEDSAMYFCASDRDGPYNEQFFGPGTRLTVL.

This clone has ten or more counts. The chain has TRBV18 and TRBJ1-1, with no clear D. CDR1 and CDR2 from the germline V gene are KGHSH and LQKENI. V lost 5 bases to trimming and J lost 5 bases, with 12 bases between them. This CDR3 region has 13 residues. The CDR3 reads CASSEFRGTEAFF. DNA for the CDR3: TGTGCCAGCTCAGAGTTCCGGGGAACTGAAGCTTTCTTT.

The chain joins TRBV9 to TRBJ1-2; no definite D call. The germline V gene has CDR1 SGDLS and CDR2 YYNGEE. The CDR3 is made up of 14 amino acids. Trimming took off 6 bases at V and 3 bases at J, with 15 bases between the two ends. CDR3 protein: CASTKGGQDYGYTF. As DNA, the CDR3 is TGTGCCAGCACCAAAGGCGGGCAGGACTATGGCTACACCTTC.

V and J are TRBV7-6 and TRBJ2-5; the D gene is possibly TRBD1 (5 bases). V was clipped by 1 base and J by 5 bases, with 11 bases between them. The CDR3 has 14 residues. Germline assignment: CDR1 SGHVS and CDR2 FNYEAQ. Written as DNA, the CDR3 is TGTGCCAGCAGCTTAGGCCAGGGTATCGAGACCCAGTACTTC. Its translation is CASSLGQGIETQYF.

This clone was detected only a few times. The V call is TRBV5-1, the J call TRBJ2-3, with D possibly being TRBD1 (6 bases). Deletions cut 5 bases from V and 9 bases from J, with 10 bases between. This CDR3 contains 11 residues. Germline V gives CDR1 SGHRS, CDR2 YFSETQ. The CDR3 nucleotides read TGCGCCAGCAGTGAGGGGGAGACGCAGTATTTT. This encodes CASSEGETQYF. The whole variable domain, remainder taken from reference TRBV5-1 and TRBJ2-3, is KAGVTQTPRYLIKTRGQQVTLSCSPISGHRSVSWYQQTPGQGLQFLFEYFSETQRNKGNFPGRFSGRQFSNSRSEMNVSTLELGDSALYLCASSEGETQYFGPGTRLTVL.

The rearrangement joins TRBV11-1 to TRBJ1-2; D gene ambiguous. From germline, CDR1 is SGHAT and CDR2 FQDESV (reference sequence). The V end was cut by 5 bases, the J end by 4 bases, with 17 bases between. The CDR3 runs 15 residues. In nucleotides, the CDR3 is TGTGCCAGCAGCCCGTCGGCAGTTCTTAGCTATGGCTACACCTTC. The encoded protein is CASSPSAVLSYGYTF.

This rearrangement joins TRBV21-1 to TRBJ2-7; the table's D call TRBD2 went unverified against the DNA. TRBV21-1 constitutes a pseudogene. The CDR3 has 12 amino acids. CDR3 amino acids: CASSNPPYEQYF. The CDR3 DNA is TGTGCCAGCAGCAACCCCCCTTACGAGCAGTACTTC.

The chain joins TRBV2 to TRBJ1-6; 7 nucleotides agree with TRBD1. CDR1 and CDR2 (germline): SNHLY, FYNNEI. V dropped 7 bases and J dropped 7; count of bases not matched to a gene: 10. The CDR3 sequence is 15 residues long. In nucleotides, the CDR3 is TGTGCCAGCACCCCACCGGGACAGCTAAATTCACCCCTCCACTTT. Translated, it gives CASTPPGQLNSPLHF.

This rearrangement joins TRBV18 to TRBJ1-1; D uncertain. Germline V gene sequence: CDR1 KGHSH, CDR2 LQKENI. The V gene lost 3 bases and the J gene lost 5 bases, with 16 bases spanning the gap. The CDR3 is made up of 15 amino acids. In DNA, the CDR3 is TGTGCCAGCTCACCCCCTCGGTCGGTGATAACTGAAGCTTTCTTT. As protein: CASSPPRSVITEAFF.

This clone came up a few times. This probably arose from a read error, given a far larger clone one base away. The chain carries TRBV4-3 and TRBJ2-6; D not resolved. Germline V CDR1 and CDR2: LGHNA, YSLEER. V shed 5 bases and J shed 0 bases, with 8 bases lying between them. The CDR3 runs 15 residues. The CDR3 bases are TGCGCCAGCAGCATCAAACTCTCTGGGGCCAACGTCCTGACTTTC. It encodes CASSIKLSGANVLTF.